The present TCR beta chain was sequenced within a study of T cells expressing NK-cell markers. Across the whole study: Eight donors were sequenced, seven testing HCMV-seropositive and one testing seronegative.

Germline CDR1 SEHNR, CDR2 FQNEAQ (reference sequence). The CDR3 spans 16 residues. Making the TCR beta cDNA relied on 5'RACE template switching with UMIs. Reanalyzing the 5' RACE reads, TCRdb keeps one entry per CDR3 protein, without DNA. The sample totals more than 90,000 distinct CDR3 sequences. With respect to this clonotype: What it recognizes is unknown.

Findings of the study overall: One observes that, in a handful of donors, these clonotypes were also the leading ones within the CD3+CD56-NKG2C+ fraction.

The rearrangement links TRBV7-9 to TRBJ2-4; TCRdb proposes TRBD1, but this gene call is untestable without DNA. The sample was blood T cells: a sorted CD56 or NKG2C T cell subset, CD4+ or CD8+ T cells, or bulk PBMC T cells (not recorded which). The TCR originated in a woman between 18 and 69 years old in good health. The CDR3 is CASSLDRGIAKNIQYF.